There are a few counts of the clone carrying this TCR beta chain. No antigen is known for it. The data were taken from a study of cytomegalovirus exposure and HLA in healthy donors. The PCR made use of 60 Vbeta and 13 Jbeta primers. Profiling relied on immunoSEQ multiplex PCR, and the TCRdb table lists in-frame clones only, not all of them. Of 110,000 or so clones detected, about 72% appear once; the ten largest clones hold roughly 16%. Study-level findings and limits: Among the most significant clusters, several appeared linked to common viral pathogens in a later analysis. Evidence from a later analysis indicated that most CMV-associated TCR beta chains looked HLA-restricted. Most of the TCR beta V segments (in an earlier analysis) were productive either about 90% or about 30% of the time.

The sample was PBMCs. The TCR comes from a man in his fifties in good health and CMV-seropositive.

The CDR3 sequence: CASSPESSGNTIYF. DNA for the CDR3: TGCGCCAGCAGCCCGGAGAGCTCTGGAAACACCATATATTTT. The chain uses TRBV5-1 and TRBJ1-3; D unresolved. V was clipped by 4 bases and J by 0 bases, with 8 bases between them. The CDR3 loop spans 14 amino acids. Germline values: CDR1 SGHRS, CDR2 YFSETQ.